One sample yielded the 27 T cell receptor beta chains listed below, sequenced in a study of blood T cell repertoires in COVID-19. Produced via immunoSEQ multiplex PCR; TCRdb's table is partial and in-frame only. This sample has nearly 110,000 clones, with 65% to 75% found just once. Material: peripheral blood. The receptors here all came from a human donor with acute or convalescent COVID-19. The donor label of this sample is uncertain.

CDR3 residues: CASSIGPGRGSGEQYF. The CDR3 region has the DNA TGTGCCAGTAGTATAGGACCCGGCAGGGGGTCGGGCGAGCAGTACTTC. The chain uses TRBV19 and TRBJ2-7; 7 positions match TRBD1. The ends lost 1 base at V and 6 bases at J; junction bases unmatched: 12. CDR1 and CDR2 from the germline V gene are LNHDA and SQIVND (reference sequence). CDR3 length equals 16 residues.

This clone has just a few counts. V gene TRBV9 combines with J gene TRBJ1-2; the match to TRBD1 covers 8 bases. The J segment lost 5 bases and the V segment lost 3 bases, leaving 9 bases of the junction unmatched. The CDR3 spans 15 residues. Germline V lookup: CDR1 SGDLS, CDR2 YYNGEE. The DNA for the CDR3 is TGTGCCAGCAGCGCCTCAGGGGGCAAGGGGTATGGCTACACCTTC. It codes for CASSASGGKGYGYTF.

CDR3 amino acids: CASRGGQHNQPQHF. For the CDR3, the DNA is TGTGCCAGCAGGGGGGGACAGCACAATCAGCCCCAGCATTTT. V usage is TRBV2 and J usage is TRBJ1-5, with 7 nucleotides matching TRBD1. This CDR3 is 14 amino acids long. V shed 6 bases, J shed 3 bases, and the junction held 5 bases outside the gene matches. Germline CDR1 SNHLY, CDR2 FYNNEI.

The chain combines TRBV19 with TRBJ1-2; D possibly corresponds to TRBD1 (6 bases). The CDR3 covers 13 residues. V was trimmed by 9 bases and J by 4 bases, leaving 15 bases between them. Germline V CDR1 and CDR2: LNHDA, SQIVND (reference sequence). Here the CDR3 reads CASRPTGPYGYTF. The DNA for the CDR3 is TGTGCCAGCAGACCGACAGGTCCCTATGGCTACACCTTC.

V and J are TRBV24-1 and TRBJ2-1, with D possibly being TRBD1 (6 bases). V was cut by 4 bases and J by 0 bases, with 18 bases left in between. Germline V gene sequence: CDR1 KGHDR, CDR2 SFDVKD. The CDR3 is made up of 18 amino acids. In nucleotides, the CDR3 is TGTGCCACCAGTGACCCTCCACAGGGATTGGGCTCCTACAATGAGCAGTTCTTC. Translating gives CATSDPPQGLGSYNEQFF.

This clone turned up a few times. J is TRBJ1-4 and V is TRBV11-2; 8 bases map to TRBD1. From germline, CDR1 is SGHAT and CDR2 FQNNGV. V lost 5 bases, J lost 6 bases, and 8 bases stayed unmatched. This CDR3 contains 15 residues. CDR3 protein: CASSTTGTGHEKLFF. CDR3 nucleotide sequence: TGTGCCAGCAGCACTACCGGGACAGGACATGAAAAACTGTTTTTT.

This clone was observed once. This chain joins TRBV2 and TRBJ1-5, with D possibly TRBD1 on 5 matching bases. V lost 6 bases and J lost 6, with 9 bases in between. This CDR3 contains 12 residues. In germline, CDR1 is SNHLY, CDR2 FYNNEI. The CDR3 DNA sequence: TGTGCCAGCAGGGGGGAGGGTCAGCCCCAGCATTTT. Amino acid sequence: CASRGEGQPQHF.

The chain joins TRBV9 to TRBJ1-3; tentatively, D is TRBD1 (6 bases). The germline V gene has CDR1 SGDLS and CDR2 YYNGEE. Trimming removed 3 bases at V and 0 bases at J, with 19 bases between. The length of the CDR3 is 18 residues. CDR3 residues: CASSDRGGVGDSGNTIYF. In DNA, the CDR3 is TGTGCCAGCAGCGACAGAGGGGGGGTCGGGGACTCTGGAAACACCATATATTTT.

Written as DNA, the CDR3 is TGTGCCAGCAGCCGGGCTGCTGGGGCCAACGTCCTGACTTTC. It yields the protein CASSRAAGANVLTF. The chain employs TRBV3-1 (or the pseudogene TRBV3-2) and TRBJ2-6; D not certain. The length of the CDR3 is 14 residues. Trimming took 4 bases from V and 2 from J, leaving 6 bases between them. Per germline, CDR1 LGHDT and CDR2 YNNKEL (reference sequence).

CDR3 sequence: CATAWGRNYGYTF. CDR3 sequence (DNA): TGTGCCACCGCCTGGGGGCGGAACTATGGCTACACCTTC. The chain links TRBV28 to TRBJ1-2, with D maybe TRBD1 (6 bases). CDR1 is MDHEN, CDR2 SYDVKM, per germline. This CDR3 is built from 13 residues. V was trimmed by 10 bases and J by 2 bases, leaving 14 bases between them.

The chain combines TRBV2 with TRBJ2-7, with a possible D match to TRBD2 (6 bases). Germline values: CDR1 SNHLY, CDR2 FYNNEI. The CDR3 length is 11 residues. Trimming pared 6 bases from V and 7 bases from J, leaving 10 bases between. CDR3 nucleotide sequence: TGTGCCAGCAGGTGGGGGGAAGAGCAGTACTTC. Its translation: CASRWGEEQYF.

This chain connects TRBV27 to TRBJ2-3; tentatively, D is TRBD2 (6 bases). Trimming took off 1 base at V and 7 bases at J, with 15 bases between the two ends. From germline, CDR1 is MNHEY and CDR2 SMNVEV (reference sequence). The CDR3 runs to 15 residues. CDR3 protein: CASSLYPGSGYTQYF. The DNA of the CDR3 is TGTGCCAGCAGTTTATACCCCGGGAGTGGTTATACGCAGTATTTT.

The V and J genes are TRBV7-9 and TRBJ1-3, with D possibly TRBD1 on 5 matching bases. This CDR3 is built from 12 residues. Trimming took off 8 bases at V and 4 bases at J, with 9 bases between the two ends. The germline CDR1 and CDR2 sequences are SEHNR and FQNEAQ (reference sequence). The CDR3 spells CASERGGNTIYF. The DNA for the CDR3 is TGTGCCAGCGAAAGGGGAGGAAACACCATATATTTT.

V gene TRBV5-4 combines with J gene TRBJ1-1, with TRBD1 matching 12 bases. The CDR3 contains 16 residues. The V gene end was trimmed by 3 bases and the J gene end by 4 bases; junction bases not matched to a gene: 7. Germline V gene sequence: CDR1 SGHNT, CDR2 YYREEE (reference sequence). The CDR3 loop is CASSSLGQGARTEAFF. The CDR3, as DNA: TGTGCCAGCAGCTCGTTGGGACAGGGGGCACGCACTGAAGCTTTCTTT.

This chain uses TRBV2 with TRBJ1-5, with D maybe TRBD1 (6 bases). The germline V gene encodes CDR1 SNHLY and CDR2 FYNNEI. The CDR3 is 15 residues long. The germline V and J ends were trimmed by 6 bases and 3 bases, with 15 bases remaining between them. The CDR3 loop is CASRGSTGTNQPQHF. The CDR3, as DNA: TGTGCCAGCAGGGGAAGTACAGGGACCAATCAGCCCCAGCATTTT. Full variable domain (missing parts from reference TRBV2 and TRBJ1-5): EPEVTQTPSHQVTQMGQEVILRCVPISNHLYFYWYRQILGQKVEFLVSFYNNEISEKSEIFDDQFSVERPDGSNFTLKIRSTKLEDSAMYFCASRGSTGTNQPQHFGDGTRLSIL.

The CDR3: CASSQGGTAPLHF. The CDR3 coding sequence is TGTGCCAGCAGCCAAGGAGGGACTGCACCCCTCCACTTT. The V gene is TRBV9, the J gene TRBJ1-6; maybe TRBD1 (5 bases). CDR3 length: 13 amino acids. The germline gives CDR1 SGDLS, CDR2 YYNGEE. With 4 bases removed from V and 11 bases from J, the gap between germline ends came to 13 bases.

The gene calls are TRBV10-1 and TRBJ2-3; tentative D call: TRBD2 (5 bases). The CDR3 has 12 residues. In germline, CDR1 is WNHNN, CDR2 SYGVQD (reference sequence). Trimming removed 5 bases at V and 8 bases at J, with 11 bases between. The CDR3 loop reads CASSQSGGTQYF. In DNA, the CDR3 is TGCGCCAGCAGTCAAAGCGGAGGTACGCAGTATTTT.

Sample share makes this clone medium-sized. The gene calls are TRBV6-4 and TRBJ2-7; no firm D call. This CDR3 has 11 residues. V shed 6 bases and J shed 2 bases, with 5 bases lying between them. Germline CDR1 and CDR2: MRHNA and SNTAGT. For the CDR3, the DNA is TGTGCCAGCAGGACAACCTACGAGCAGTACGTC. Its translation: CASRTTYEQYV.

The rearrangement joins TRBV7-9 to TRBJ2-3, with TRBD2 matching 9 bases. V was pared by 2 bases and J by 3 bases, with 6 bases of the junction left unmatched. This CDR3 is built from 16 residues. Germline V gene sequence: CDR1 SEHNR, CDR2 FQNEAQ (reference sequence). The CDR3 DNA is TGTGCCAGCAGCTTACTAGCGGGGAGGAAAACAGATACGCAGTATTTT. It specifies CASSLLAGRKTDTQYF.

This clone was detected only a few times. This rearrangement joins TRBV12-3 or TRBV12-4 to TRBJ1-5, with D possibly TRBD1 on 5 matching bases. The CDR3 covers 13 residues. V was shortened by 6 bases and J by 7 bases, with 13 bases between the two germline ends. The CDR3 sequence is CASSQGAGQPQHF. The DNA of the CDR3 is TGTGCCAGCAGCCAGGGAGCGGGGCAGCCCCAGCATTTT.

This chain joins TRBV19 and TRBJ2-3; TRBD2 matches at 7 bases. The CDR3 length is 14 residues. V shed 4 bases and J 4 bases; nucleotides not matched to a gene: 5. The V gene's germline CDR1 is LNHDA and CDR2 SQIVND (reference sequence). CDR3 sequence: CASSTRGSADTQYF. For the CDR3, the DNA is TGTGCCAGTAGTACGCGGGGGTCGGCAGATACGCAGTATTTT.

This CDR3 reads CASIRLGEAFF. Here the CDR3 DNA reads TGTGCCAGCATAAGACTCGGTGAAGCTTTCTTT. The gene calls are TRBV2 and TRBJ1-1; no clear D gene. Trimming cost V 7 bases and J 7 bases, with 10 bases left between them. The germline gives CDR1 SNHLY, CDR2 FYNNEI. The CDR3 sequence is 11 residues long.

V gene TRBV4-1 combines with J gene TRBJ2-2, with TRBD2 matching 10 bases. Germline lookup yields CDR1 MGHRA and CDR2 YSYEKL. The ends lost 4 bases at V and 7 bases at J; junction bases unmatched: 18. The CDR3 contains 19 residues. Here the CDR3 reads CASSPRYPMSGGAGGELFF. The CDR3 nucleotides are TGCGCCAGCAGCCCGCGCTACCCGATGAGCGGGGGGGCTGGCGGGGAGCTGTTTTTT.

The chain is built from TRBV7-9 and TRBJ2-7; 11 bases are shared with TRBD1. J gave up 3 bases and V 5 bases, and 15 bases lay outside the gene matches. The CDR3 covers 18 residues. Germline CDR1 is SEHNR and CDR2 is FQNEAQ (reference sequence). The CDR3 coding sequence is TGTGCCAGCAGCCTTAGAACCGGGACAGGGGGAGGCCTCTACGAGCAGTACTTC. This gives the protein CASSLRTGTGGGLYEQYF. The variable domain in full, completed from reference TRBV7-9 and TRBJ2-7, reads DTGVSQNPRHKITKRGQNVTFRCDPISEHNRLYWYRQTLGQGPEFLTYFQNEAQLEKSRLLSDRFSAERPKGSFSTLEIQRTEQGDSAMYLCASSLRTGTGGGLYEQYFGPGTRLTVT.

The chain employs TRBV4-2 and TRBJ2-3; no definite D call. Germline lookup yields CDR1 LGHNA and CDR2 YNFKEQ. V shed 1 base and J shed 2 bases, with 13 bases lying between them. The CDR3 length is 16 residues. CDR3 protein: CASSQGSSTSTDTQYF. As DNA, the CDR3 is TGTGCCAGCAGCCAAGGCTCTAGTACTTCCACAGATACGCAGTATTTT.

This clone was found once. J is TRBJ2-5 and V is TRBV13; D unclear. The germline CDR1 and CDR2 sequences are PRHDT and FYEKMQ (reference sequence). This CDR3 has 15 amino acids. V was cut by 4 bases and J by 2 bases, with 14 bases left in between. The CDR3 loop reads CASSSPGTGQETQYF. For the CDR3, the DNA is TGTGCCAGCAGCTCCCCGGGTACGGGTCAAGAGACCCAGTACTTC.

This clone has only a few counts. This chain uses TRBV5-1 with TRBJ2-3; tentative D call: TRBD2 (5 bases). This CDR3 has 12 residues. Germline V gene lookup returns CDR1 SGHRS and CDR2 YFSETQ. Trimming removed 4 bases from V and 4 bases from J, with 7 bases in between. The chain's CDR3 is CASSRGSDTQYF. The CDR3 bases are TGCGCCAGCAGCAGAGGGTCAGATACGCAGTATTTT.